This T cell receptor (beta chain) was found in a study of shared clonotypes between healthy human individuals. The protocol was immunoSEQ multiplex PCR, while the TCRdb copy is restricted to in-frame clones and leaves out a portion. The sample consists of around 2.5 million clones, 93% of them appearing once. The V gene end was trimmed by 6 bases and the J gene end by 10 bases; junction bases not matched to a gene: 11. The CDR3 covers 15 residues. The germline V gene encodes CDR1 SGHTA and CDR2 FQGTGA. Material: naive CD4+ T cells from PBMCs. The subset denotes: CD45RA+ positively selected. This TCR derives from a young man in good health. Some clones in this sample may be carry-over from other donors' samples. The chain carries TRBV7-3 and TRBJ2-1, with 11 bases identical to TRBD2. Here the CDR3 DNA reads TGTGCCAGCAGTCTAGGGACTAGCGGCAGCTGGGAGCAGTTCTTC. This sequence encodes CASSLGTSGSWEQFF.